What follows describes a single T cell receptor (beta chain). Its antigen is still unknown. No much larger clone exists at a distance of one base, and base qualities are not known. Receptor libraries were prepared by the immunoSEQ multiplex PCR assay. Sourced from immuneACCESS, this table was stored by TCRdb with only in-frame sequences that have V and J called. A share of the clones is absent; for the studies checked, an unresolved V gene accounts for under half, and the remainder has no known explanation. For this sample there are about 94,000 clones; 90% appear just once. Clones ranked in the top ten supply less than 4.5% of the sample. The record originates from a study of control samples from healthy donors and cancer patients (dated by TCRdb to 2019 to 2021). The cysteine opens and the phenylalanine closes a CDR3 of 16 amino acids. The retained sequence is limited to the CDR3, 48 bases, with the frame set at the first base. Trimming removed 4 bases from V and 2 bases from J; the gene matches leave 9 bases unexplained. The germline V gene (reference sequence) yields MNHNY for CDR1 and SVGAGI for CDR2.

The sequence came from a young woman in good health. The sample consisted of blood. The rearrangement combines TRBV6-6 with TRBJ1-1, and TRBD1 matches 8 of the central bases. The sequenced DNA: TGTGCCAGCAGTTCGGACAGGGTGAAACCTAACACTGAAGCTTTCTTT. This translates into CASSSDRVKPNTEAFF.